The 11 T cell receptor beta chains below come from one sample, sequenced in a study of blood T cells in healthy people across ages. The authors ran a second PCR of roughly 6 to 12 cycles using a sample-barcoded 5' primer and a J-beta primer mix. TCRdb re-called the 5' RACE reads through MiXCR, storing one row per CDR3 protein. The sample has approximately 900,000 distinct CDR3 sequences, 25% to 35% seen once; the top ten hold roughly 10%. These records were also assigned to another study, of T cells of mothers and their children.

Sequenced material: blood. The receptors were gathered from a woman between 40 and 55 years old in good health.

The sample holds many counts of this clonotype. The V call is TRBV20-1, the J call TRBJ2-7; 10 nucleotides match TRBD1. Germline V gives CDR1 DFQATT, CDR2 SNEGSKA (reference sequence). The V segment lost 5 bases and the J segment 5 bases; nucleotides outside the gene matches: 6. The CDR3 extends over 13 amino acids. The CDR3 spells CSAEDRGTNEQYF. CDR3 DNA sequence: TGCAGTGCTGAGGACAGGGGGACGAACGAGCAGTACTTC.

This clonotype has a handful of counts. V is TRBV2 and J is TRBJ1-2, with D perhaps TRBD1 (6 bases). With 4 bases removed from V and 2 bases from J, the gap between germline ends came to 14 bases. CDR1 is SNHLY, CDR2 FYNNEI, per germline. This CDR3 comprises 15 residues. This CDR3 is CASSGGRGSNYGYTF. Written as DNA, the CDR3 is TGTGCCAGCAGTGGGGGCAGGGGATCGAACTATGGCTACACCTTC.

This clonotype was seen more than once but under ten times. This chain links TRBV6-5 with TRBJ1-2; 10 nucleotides match TRBD1. This CDR3 has 16 amino acids. V shed 0 bases and J 4 bases; nucleotides not matched to a gene: 5. CDR1 is MNHEY and CDR2 is SVGAGI in the germline V gene. Here the CDR3 reads CASSYSTGGQVYGYTF. DNA for the CDR3: TGTGCCAGCAGTTACTCGACAGGGGGCCAAGTCTATGGCTACACCTTC.

The sample holds a few counts of this clonotype. One end of the junction fails to match germline, which may point to a read error. The rearrangement links TRBV28 to TRBJ2-3; D is possibly TRBD1 (5 bases). The CDR3 is 14 residues long. In germline, CDR1 is MDHEN, CDR2 SYDVKM. CDR3: CASSLGRGTDAQYF. Here the CDR3 DNA reads TGTGCCAGCAGTTTAGGTAGGGGCACAGATGCGCAGTATTTT.

The rearrangement joins TRBV4-1 to TRBJ2-1; D ambiguous. CDR1 MGHRA and CDR2 YSYEKL come from the germline V gene. V shed 0 bases and J shed 13 bases, with 16 bases lying between them. The CDR3 sequence is 14 residues long. The CDR3 DNA reads as TGCGCCAGCAGCCAAGATAGGCAGCTGCGCGAACAGTTCTTC. As protein: CASSQDRQLREQFF.

Details on this clonotype: Its ends do not fully match the called genes, so a read error is possible. J is TRBJ2-1 and V is TRBV11-1; TRBD2 matches at 10 bases. Germline lookup yields CDR1 SGHAT and CDR2 FQDESV (reference sequence). This CDR3 is built from 13 residues. The CDR3 region is CAGSLAGGNEQFF. Written as DNA, the CDR3 is TGTGCCGGCAGCTTAGCGGGGGGCAATGAGCAGTTCTTC.

V is TRBV4-3 and J is TRBJ2-3, with D unresolved. The V end lost 0 bases, the J end lost 0 bases, and 22 bases lay between the germline ends. The CDR3 is 20 amino acids. Germline V gives CDR1 LGHNA, CDR2 YSLEER. The CDR3 here is CASSQDLGFSFLASTDTQYF. The CDR3 nucleotides read TGCGCCAGCAGCCAAGATTTGGGTTTCAGTTTCCTCGCTAGCACAGATACGCAGTATTTT.

V and J are TRBV20-1 and TRBJ1-1, with D possibly being TRBD1 (5 bases). Germline V gene lookup returns CDR1 DFQATT and CDR2 SNEGSKA (reference sequence). The CDR3 runs 14 residues. Trimming left V 1 base short and J 4 bases short, with 13 bases between. CDR3 in DNA: TGCAGTGCTAGAGTGGGGGGTCCGGGCACTGAAGCTTTCTTT. Protein sequence: CSARVGGPGTEAFF.

The chain combines TRBV5-1 with TRBJ2-3; TRBD1 or TRBD2 may be the D gene (5 bases each). The germline V gene has CDR1 SGHRS and CDR2 YFSETQ. The CDR3 spans 15 residues. The V end lost 2 bases, the J end lost 9 bases, and 19 bases lay between the germline ends. CDR3 loop: CASSLALGQGETQYF. In nucleotides, the CDR3 is TGCGCCAGCAGCTTAGCACTAGGGCAGGGTGAAACGCAGTATTTT. Variable domain in full (rest from reference TRBV5-1 and TRBJ2-3): KAGVTQTPRYLIKTRGQQVTLSCSPISGHRSVSWYQQTPGQGLQFLFEYFSETQRNKGNFPGRFSGRQFSNSRSEMNVSTLELGDSALYLCASSLALGQGETQYFGPGTRLTVL.

The chain links TRBV5-1 to TRBJ2-5, with 10 bases lining up with TRBD1. This CDR3 has 15 amino acids. With 3 bases clipped from V and 4 bases from J, the junction kept 6 bases outside the gene matches. The germline CDR1 and CDR2 sequences are SGHRS and YFSETQ. CDR3 protein: CASSSDRGHVETQYF. DNA for the CDR3: TGCGCCAGCAGCTCAGACAGGGGGCATGTAGAGACCCAGTACTTC.

The chain joins TRBV20-1 to TRBJ2-1; 11 bases fit TRBD1. J was trimmed by 8 bases and V by 5 bases; bases with no gene match: 8. Germline CDR1 DFQATT, CDR2 SNEGSKA (reference sequence). The CDR3 is 14 amino acids. DNA of the CDR3: TGCAGTGCTGACCGGGACAGGGGGGTTCATGAGCAGTTCTTC. It specifies CSADRDRGVHEQFF.